This T cell receptor beta chain was recovered during a study of cytomegalovirus exposure and HLA in healthy donors. Study-level results: Both high specificity and high sensitivity reportedly marked the classifier's diagnosis of cytomegalovirus status.

Per germline, CDR1 SNHLY and CDR2 FYNNEI. Trimming stripped 7 bases from V and 4 bases from J, with 12 bases between. The CDR3 has 13 amino acids. Healthy bone marrow donors made up the donor group. Points on this clone: Its target is unknown.

Primers for the PCR totalled 60 Vbeta and 13 Jbeta. Produced via immunoSEQ multiplex PCR; TCRdb's table is partial and in-frame only. The sample shows over 85,000 clones, roughly 83% of them seen only once. This chain uses TRBV2 with TRBJ2-3; tentative D call: TRBD1 (5 bases). The sequenced sample consisted of PBMCs. The sequence came from a man aged 40-49 years in good health and CMV-seronegative. As DNA, the CDR3 is TGTGCCAGCACCTCAGGGCTTTCAGATACGCAGTATTTT. Translated, it gives CASTSGLSDTQYF.